This TCR beta chain stems from a study of PD-L1 blockade in urothelial cancer. Per the germline V gene, CDR1 is KGHSH and CDR2 is LQKENI. V was clipped by 4 bases and J by 3 bases, with 9 bases between them. The CDR3 is 13 residues long. Of note for this clone: Distinct nucleotide sequences in the sample also encode this CDR3.

TCRdb's copy holds only in-frame clones and misses some; the assay was immunoSEQ multiplex PCR. The repertoire has 45,000 to 50,000 clones, about 91% of them found once; the top ten carry about 4%. The receptor was derived from a man older than 75 with urothelial cancer. The material sequenced was PBMCs, taken around atezolizumab (anti-PD-L1) treatment. The J gene is TRBJ2-5, the V gene TRBV18; tentative D call: TRBD1 (6 bases). The CDR3, as DNA: TGTGCCAGCTCACGCGGACAGAAAGAGACCCAGTACTTC. It yields the protein CASSRGQKETQYF.